This T cell receptor (beta chain) was found in a study of spatial heterogeneity in lung cancer. Study details: More than 8.5 raw reads, on average, carried each unique TCR and UMI combination. Whole-study results and caveats: The appearance of ubiquitous expanded tumor TCRs in blood was greater at resection than follow-up.

Many counts were recorded for this clonotype. As yet, its antigen is unknown. TCR cDNA molecules each carried a unique molecular identifier. TCRdb recomputed calls from the 5' RACE reads with MiXCR, one row per CDR3 protein. The sample gives around 14,000 distinct CDR3 sequences, more than 10% of which show up once; roughly a third is in the top ten. Germline V gives CDR1 SEHNR, CDR2 FQNEAQ (reference sequence). V lost 3 bases and J lost 6; bases outside the gene matches: 6. This CDR3 is 15 amino acids long. The time point denotes: sample taken at primary tumor resection. Unsorted whole RNA samples from tumor, nontumor lung or frozen PBMC were sequenced. Samples were donated by 72 untreated early-stage non-small cell lung cancer patients.

The receptor was isolated from a female donor with early-stage non-small cell lung cancer. V and J are TRBV7-9 and TRBJ2-1; 9 nucleotides align to TRBD2. The sequencing used PBMCs, collected at surgery. CDR3 protein: CASSFSSGGTNEQFF. The CDR3, as DNA: TGTGCCAGCAGCTTCAGCAGCGGGGGGACCAATGAGCAGTTCTTC.